These 6 T cell receptor beta chains share one sample of origin, sequenced in a study of early T cells in non-severe SARS-CoV-2 infection. TCRdb used MiXCR to reprocess the 5' RACE reads, holding one entry per CDR3 protein. The repertoire holds more than 55,000 distinct CDR3 sequences, with about 12% as singletons. This material consisted of whole blood, taken at baseline. The receptors were gathered from an adult who was a healthcare worker with PCR-confirmed SARS-CoV-2 infection or an uninfected control (not recorded which).

The table lists this clonotype with a few counts. This CDR3 is CASSYNQETQYF. In DNA, the CDR3 is TGTGCCAGCAGTTACAACCAAGAGACCCAGTACTTC. The gene calls are TRBV12-3 or TRBV12-4 and TRBJ2-5, with D unclear. The CDR3 runs to 12 residues. Trimming left V 4 bases short and J 0 bases short, with 3 bases between.

To note about this clonotype: One end of the junction does not line up with germline, which may come from a read error. The chain carries TRBV24-1 and TRBJ2-7, with TRBD2 matching over 11 bases. The CDR3 loop spans 13 amino acids. Germline CDR1 is KGHDR and CDR2 is SFDVKD. CDR3 amino acids: CASRLAGRYEQYF. The CDR3 region has the DNA TGTGCCTCCAGACTAGCGGGAAGATACGAGCAGTACTTC.

This chain links TRBV7-8 with TRBJ1-1; D call uncertain. V was pared by 1 base and J by 3 bases, with 9 bases between. The CDR3 sequence is 14 residues long. CDR1 and CDR2 (germline): SGHVS, FQNEAQ. The DNA of the CDR3 is TGTGCCAGCAGCTTAGGGCGGGGTGACACTGAAGCTTTCTTT. Protein: CASSLGRGDTEAFF.

This clonotype was recorded at least ten times. V usage is TRBV11-2 and J usage is TRBJ2-1, with a weak D call TRBD1 (6 bases). This CDR3 region has 15 residues. Between the trimmed V and J ends, which lost 5 bases and 9 bases, there was a span of 20 bases. The germline gives CDR1 SGHAT, CDR2 FQNNGV. This CDR3 is CASSLVRGTWSEQFF. In DNA form, the CDR3 reads TGTGCCAGCAGCCTAGTGAGGGGGACATGGAGTGAGCAGTTCTTC.

This clonotype was counted between two and nine times. V is TRBV7-3 and J is TRBJ1-1; D possibly corresponds to TRBD1 (5 bases). This CDR3 comprises 15 residues. The V end was cut by 3 bases, the J end by 3 bases, with 14 bases between. In germline, CDR1 is SGHTA, CDR2 FQGTGA. The CDR3 here is CASSLGPGMDTEAFF. The CDR3 coding sequence is TGTGCCAGCAGCTTGGGCCCAGGGATGGACACTGAAGCTTTCTTT.

The chain combines TRBV20-1 with TRBJ1-5; no definite D call. CDR1 and CDR2 from the germline V gene are DFQATT and SNEGSKA (reference sequence). Trimming stripped 3 bases from V and 4 bases from J, with 10 bases between. The length of the CDR3 is 13 residues. The CDR3: CSASAAINQPQHF. The DNA of the CDR3 is TGCAGTGCTAGTGCGGCTATTAATCAGCCCCAGCATTTT.